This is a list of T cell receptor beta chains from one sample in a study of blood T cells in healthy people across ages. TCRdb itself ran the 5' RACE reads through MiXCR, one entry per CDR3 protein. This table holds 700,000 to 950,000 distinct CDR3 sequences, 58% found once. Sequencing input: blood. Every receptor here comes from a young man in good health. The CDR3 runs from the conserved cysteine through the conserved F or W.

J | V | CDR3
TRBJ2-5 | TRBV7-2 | CASSLSPPESGLNQETQYF
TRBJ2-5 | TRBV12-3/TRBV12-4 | CASTHDGPGEQYF
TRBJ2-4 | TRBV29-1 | CSVERQGEYAQYF
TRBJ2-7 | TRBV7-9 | CASSSSPTNYEQYF
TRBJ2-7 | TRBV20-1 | CSARGDGYNEQYF
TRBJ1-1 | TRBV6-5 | CASSYSIPGTEMNTEAFF
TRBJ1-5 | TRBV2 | CASSERQGYQPQHF
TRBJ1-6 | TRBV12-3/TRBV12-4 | CASSRQVLSPLHF
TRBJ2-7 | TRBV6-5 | CASMEFIGTYEQYF
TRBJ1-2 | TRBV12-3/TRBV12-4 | CASTTGLGGYTF
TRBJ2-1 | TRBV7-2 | CASSLRGQGNEQFF
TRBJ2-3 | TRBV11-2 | CASSHYPGVPDTQYF
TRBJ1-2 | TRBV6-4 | CATQSYYGYTF
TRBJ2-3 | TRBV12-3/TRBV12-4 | CASSLMGGAGDTQYF
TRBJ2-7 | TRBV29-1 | CSVTSGGDEQYF
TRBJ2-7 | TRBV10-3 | CATWAGGAYEQYF
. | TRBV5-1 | CASRLFSALGSEQYF
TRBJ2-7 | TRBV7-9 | CASSLVSSSQVEQYF
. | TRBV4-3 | CASSRGLAGSRETQYF
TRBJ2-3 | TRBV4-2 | CASSPYNVPAGRSTDTQYF
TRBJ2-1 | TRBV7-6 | CASSPPSGRSNEQFF
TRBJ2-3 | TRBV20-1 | CSAPGVLGGTDTQYF
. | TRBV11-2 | CASSLTGLAGRETQYF
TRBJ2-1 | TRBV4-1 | CASSQDWVGTGTYEQFF
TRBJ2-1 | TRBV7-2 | CASSRGSLNEQFF
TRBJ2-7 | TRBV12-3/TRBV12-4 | CASSLSATYEQYF
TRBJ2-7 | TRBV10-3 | CAISDPGALGSYEQYF
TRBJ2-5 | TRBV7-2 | CASSSQGQTQYF
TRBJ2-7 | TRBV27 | CASGIPPWASGRPEQYF